The 14 T cell receptor beta chains listed next were all sequenced from one sample in a study of blood T cell repertoires in COVID-19. Profiled with immunoSEQ multiplex PCR; TCRdb holds only in-frame clones, not every one. The repertoire holds about 230,000 clones, with just over 85% as singletons. The sample was peripheral blood. These receptors came from a man over 45 with COVID-19, enrolled during active disease.

The chain has TRBV5-1 and TRBJ2-2; 7 bases agree with TRBD1. J was trimmed by 0 bases and V by 3 bases; bases with no gene match: 5. CDR3 length: 16 amino acids. Per the germline V gene, CDR1 is SGHRS and CDR2 is YFSETQ. CDR3 nucleotides: TGCGCCAGCAGCTCGGGACAGATAACGAACACCGGGGAGCTGTTTTTT. This encodes CASSSGQITNTGELFF. The full variable domain, with the rest looked up from reference TRBV5-1 and TRBJ2-2, is KAGVTQTPRYLIKTRGQQVTLSCSPISGHRSVSWYQQTPGQGLQFLFEYFSETQRNKGNFPGRFSGRQFSNSRSEMNVSTLELGDSALYLCASSSGQITNTGELFFGEGSRLTVL.

The rearrangement links TRBV28 to TRBJ2-5, with unresolved D. The germline CDR1 and CDR2 sequences are MDHEN and SYDVKM. This CDR3 comprises 11 residues. V lost 3 bases to trimming and J lost 5 bases, with 4 bases between them. Here the CDR3 reads CASSFRETQYF. The CDR3 nucleotides read TGTGCCAGCAGTTTCAGGGAGACCCAGTACTTC.

The CDR3 nucleotides are TGTGCCACCAGCAGAGGAGGACAGGAAGAATACGAGCAGTACTTC. It encodes CATSRGGQEEYEQYF. The chain carries TRBV15 and TRBJ2-7; 7 bases map to TRBD1. The CDR3 consists of 15 residues. Unmatched junction bases numbered 7, after V lost 1 base and J lost 4 bases. CDR1 and CDR2 (germline): LNHNV, YYDKDF (reference sequence).

J is TRBJ2-7 and V is TRBV20-1; 7 bases map to TRBD2. The CDR3 contains 15 residues. The trim removed 3 bases at V and 2 bases at J, leaving 10 bases unmatched. Per germline, CDR1 DFQATT and CDR2 SNEGSKA (reference sequence). CDR3: CSASLTGLPTYEQYF. CDR3 nucleotides: TGCAGTGCTAGTTTGACGGGACTACCTACCTACGAGCAGTACTTC.

The chain employs TRBV6-5 and TRBJ2-7, with D possibly TRBD2 on 6 matching bases. Trimming stripped 2 bases from V and 2 bases from J, with 10 bases between. This CDR3 region has 14 residues. From germline, CDR1 is MNHEY and CDR2 SVGAGI. CDR3 amino acids: CASSYGTGAYEQYF. CDR3 nucleotides: TGTGCCAGCAGTTACGGGACGGGGGCCTACGAGCAGTACTTC.

The chain joins TRBV15 to TRBJ2-7; 7 nucleotides agree with TRBD1. CDR1 LNHNV and CDR2 YYDKDF come from the germline V gene (reference sequence). V shed 0 bases, J shed 1 base, and the junction held 3 bases outside the gene matches. This CDR3 region has 15 residues. Here the CDR3 reads CATSRDRQGSYEQYF. The CDR3 nucleotides are TGTGCCACCAGCAGAGATCGACAGGGTTCCTACGAGCAGTACTTC. The variable domain in full, completed from reference TRBV15 and TRBJ2-7, reads DAMVIQNPRYQVTQFGKPVTLSCSQTLNHNVMYWYQQKSSQAPKLLFHYYDKDFNNEADTPDNFQSRRPNTSFCFLDIRSPGLGDTAMYLCATSRDRQGSYEQYFGPGTRLTVT.

The chain recombines TRBV18 with TRBJ2-7; weak D call: TRBD1 (6 bases). Germline CDR1 KGHSH, CDR2 LQKENI. The V gene lost 2 bases and the J gene lost 0 bases, with 8 bases spanning the gap. The CDR3 is made up of 14 amino acids. Here the CDR3 reads CASSPGQSSYEQYF. CDR3 DNA sequence: TGTGCCAGCTCACCAGGACAGAGCTCCTACGAGCAGTACTTC.

V and J are TRBV30 and TRBJ1-2; 9 positions match TRBD1. CDR1 and CDR2 (germline): GTSNPN, SVGIG (reference sequence). The CDR3 sequence is 14 residues long. V shed 0 bases, J shed 8 bases, and the junction held 7 bases outside the gene matches. CDR3 coding DNA: TGTGCCTGGAGTGTAGGGACAGGGCTGAGCGGCTACACCTTC. Protein product: CAWSVGTGLSGYTF. The full variable domain, completed using reference TRBV30 and TRBJ1-2, is SQTIHQWPATLVQPVGSPLSLECTVEGTSNPNLYWYRQAAGRGLQLLFYSVGIGQISSEVPQNLSASRPQDRQFILSSKKLLLSDSGFYLCAWSVGTGLSGYTFGSGTRLTVV.

J is TRBJ2-4 and V is TRBV2, with D hard to call. V dropped 5 bases and J dropped 6 bases, with 5 bases sitting between them. Germline lookup yields CDR1 SNHLY and CDR2 FYNNEI. CDR3 length equals 11 residues. The CDR3 here is CASSYGNIQYF. Written as DNA, the CDR3 is TGTGCCAGCAGTTACGGAAACATTCAGTACTTC.

The rearrangement joins TRBV6-2 or TRBV6-3 to TRBJ1-2; D remains ambiguous. Germline CDR1 reads MNHEY; CDR2 reads SVGEGT. The CDR3 spans 14 residues. The ends were cut back, 0 bases at V and 2 bases at J, with 7 bases in the middle. CDR3 in amino acids: CASSYSARNYGYTF. In nucleotides, the CDR3 is TGTGCCAGCAGTTACTCGGCCAGAAACTATGGCTACACCTTC.

This rearrangement joins TRBV2 to TRBJ2-7; D unclear. Trimming took off 2 bases at V and 1 base at J, with 6 bases between the two ends. Germline assignment: CDR1 SNHLY and CDR2 FYNNEI. CDR3 length: 13 amino acids. This chain's CDR3 is CASSETESYEQYF. As DNA, the CDR3 is TGTGCCAGCAGTGAAACAGAGTCCTACGAGCAGTACTTC.

The V and J genes are TRBV24-1 and TRBJ2-2, with 8 bases lining up with TRBD1. Germline CDR1 and CDR2: KGHDR and SFDVKD. Unmatched junction bases numbered 5, after V lost 10 bases and J lost 5 bases. The CDR3 length is 13 residues. The CDR3 DNA is TGTGCCACTCAGGGGGCGCCGACCGGGGAGCTGTTTTTT. Translating it yields CATQGAPTGELFF.

The chain has TRBV6-5 and TRBJ1-5; D gene ambiguous. V was trimmed by 2 bases and J by 4 bases, leaving 6 bases between them. Germline V gene sequence: CDR1 MNHEY, CDR2 SVGAGI. The CDR3 extends over 13 amino acids. The CDR3 nucleotides read TGTGCCAGCAGTTACGATCGGAATCAGCCCCAGCATTTT. It specifies CASSYDRNQPQHF.

The chain carries TRBV13 and TRBJ2-5, with D uncertain. The CDR3 is 11 residues long. Germline CDR1 PRHDT, CDR2 FYEKMQ (reference sequence). V lost 3 bases to trimming and J lost 4 bases, with 3 bases between them. The DNA of the CDR3 is TGTGCCAGCAGCTTCGGAGAGACCCAGTACTTC. Translated, it gives CASSFGETQYF.